The sequence of this T cell receptor (beta chain) was determined in a study of cytomegalovirus exposure and HLA in healthy donors (dated by TCRdb to between 2016 and 2019). At the level of the whole study: An earlier analysis of approximately 600 of the donors reported 250 to 350 Gb of sequence data and roughly 100 million unique TCR beta sequences from about 179 million T cells. In a later analysis, previously published TCR beta repertoires from 500 to 750 donors were re-analyzed and high-resolution HLA genotyping was added so that TCR occurrence patterns could be studied. Approximately 300 gigabases of sequencing data and tens of millions of unique TCR sequences were included in an early release covering 500 to 750 HLA-typed donors. An earlier analysis of several hundred of the donors applied high-throughput TCR beta sequencing to assess whether each TCR beta V gene segment acted as functional or pseudogenic. Because of strong linkage in the cohort, five DR-DQ haplotypes were treated as single units for association and clustering. Every discovery cohort repertoire had been produced on one sequencing platform. Typing coverage differed by locus: A, B, C, DRB1 and DQB1 were typed in roughly 620-630 donors, DQA1 in 500 to 550, DPA1 in 600 to 610, and DPB1 in 472. Genome-wide SNP genotypes for about three fifths of the 666 donors were used in a later genetic analysis, which treated that subset as a discovery cohort. In addition to the first cohort of about 650 subjects, a separate validation cohort of 120 different subjects was used. Donor age, sex, ethnicity and CMV serostatus were compiled together with the repertoire data. Among 300 to 500 genotyped donors of the cohort, an average of roughly 230,000 unique TCR beta nucleotide sequences was sequenced per donor, of which approximately 18% were non-productive. High-throughput TCR immunosequencing, statistical association of individual TCRs with disease status, and machine learning were combined to predict cytomegalovirus infection status. HLA typing covered class I and class II loci at four-digit resolution. The study used immunosequencing to profile the T cell repertoires of several hundred subjects and linked those repertoires to cytomegalovirus serostatus. In the later analysis, no new phenotypic data were used to find candidate immune exposures; instead, reliance was placed on TCR beta sequences and their occurrence across donors. The study was designed to test whether signatures of past pathogen exposure could be identified by cataloging public T cell receptors. Of the approximately 370 genotyped donors, 81% were placed in the genetic ancestry cluster associated with self-reported Caucasian donors. Overall results and qualifications from the work: In this cohort, only TCR beta chains were sequenced, and detectable features were limited by the absence of alpha or paired-chain data. Linkage disequilibrium might explain the correlated functional status among segregating V segments, but an unknown experimental factor could not be ruled out. In a later analysis, HLA-associated TCR beta chains showed more clonal expansion and lower generation probabilities than non-associated chains that were equally common. A further reported finding was that TCR beta sequences accurately predicted the HLA-A and HLA-B alleles for most subjects in the first cohort. For the cohort, immune exposure information was limited to CMV serostatus. A cluster of highly shared sequence variants was judged likely to be a technical artifact of the sequencing pipeline. The study gave a list of 150 to 200 TCR beta chains associated with cytomegalovirus. The presence/absence analyses assumed that sequencing depth was roughly uniform across donors, and that assumption may not be true. The classifier was reported to diagnose cytomegalovirus status with high specificity and sensitivity in both the original and validation cohorts. In a later analysis, most CMV-associated TCR beta chains were found to appear HLA-restricted, with HLA associations seemingly driven largely by CMV exposure. Most TCR sequences were observed very rarely across donors, whereas some public TCRs were present in many individuals. An association between a missense DCLRE1C variant and V-gene and J-gene trimming of TCR beta chains was found in a later genetic analysis and replicated in an independent cohort. Compared with the approximately 600-donor mean, donors in an Asian-associated ancestry cluster had fewer N-insertions in productive TCRs, according to a later genetic analysis. Because the 87-base-pair reads could not distinguish some IMGT-functional V segments, including TRBV6-2 and TRBV6-3, those segments were excluded. In a later analysis, TCR association rates were found to vary across HLA loci, with the most associated TCRs seen for DRB1 alleles and the fewest for HLA-C alleles. Because counts were too low, approximately 18 rarely observed V segments, including chromosome 9 orphons, were excluded from the earlier analysis of around 640 of the donors. Because HLA typing was missing for some donors at each locus, association tests included only the typed subset. In an earlier analysis of some 540 of the donors, most TCR beta V segments appeared in productive rearrangements about 87% or about 30% of the time, broadly matching IMGT annotations. When HLA alleles, especially DR and DQ, strongly co-occurred, TCR associations were difficult to assign to individual alleles. In a later analysis, 15,000 to 20,000 TCR beta sequences were associated with specific HLA alleles at a false discovery rate of 0.05. In vitro tests confirmed that three of the cytomegalovirus-associated TCR beta chains recognize cytomegalovirus antigens. It was suggested by the authors that the approach could potentially be generalized to other disease states and immunological phenotypes. In a later analysis, several top co-occurrence clusters were reported to appear linked to parvovirus B19, influenza, CMV and Epstein-Barr virus.

Library construction relied on the immunoSEQ multiplex PCR assay. The multiplex PCR relied on a mix of 60 forward primers for TCR Vbeta segments and 13 reverse primers for TCR Jbeta segments. The CDR3 region of rearranged TCR beta genes was amplified from genomic DNA with a multiplex PCR assay. The Illumina HiSeq System was used to sequence the amplified TCR beta libraries as 87-base-pair reads. Under the source paper's analysis protocol: In a later analysis, 77 million or so unique TCR beta chains were counted across the roughly 670 repertoires, and approximately 9.9 million of these chains were shared by at least two donors. Raw reads were error-corrected and collapsed into unique sequences by a nearest-neighbor algorithm in which closely related sequences were merged to remove PCR and sequencing errors. V, D and J gene segments were assigned by aligning CDR3 sequences to IMGT reference sequences. For a sequence to be retained, a match of at least six nucleotides was required to both a V gene segment and a J gene segment. Rearrangements were classified as productive when the CDR3 lacked stop codons and remained in frame with V and J, and all other rearrangements were classified as non-productive. Following IMGT convention, CDR3 was defined as the stretch from the second conserved V-encoded cysteine to the conserved J-encoded phenylalanine. In an earlier analysis of approximately 590 of the donors, sequences lacking an unambiguous match to a single V gene segment were excluded. An earlier analysis of a few hundred of the donors called V segments functional above 56.7% productive rearrangements and segregating when the between-donor standard deviation exceeded 5%. To diagnose cytomegalovirus status from the catalog of TCR beta chain sequences, a statistical classification framework was built. A later analysis assigned V and J genes by comparing TCR nucleotide sequences with IMGT/GENE-DB human TR gene sequences. In a later analysis, CDR3 sequences and most-parsimonious VDJ recombination scenarios were assigned using the TCRdist pipeline. In a later analysis, each TCR beta chain was defined by its CDR3 amino acid sequence together with its V-gene family, and reads without a unique V-gene family were excluded. To address suspected cross-contamination and a sequencing artifact, a later analysis removed 592 highly shared, low-generation-probability nucleotide sequences. For each public chain, a later analysis derived a clonal expansion index from normalized ranks of inferred template counts within each repertoire. In a later analysis, generation probabilities were computed with a VDJ recombination model fitted to out-of-frame rearrangements, and the resulting probabilities were checked against IGoR. A later analysis scored TCR-TCR, TCR-HLA and TCR-CMV co-occurrence with hypergeometric tests, applying a repertoire-size bias correction to TCR pairs. False discovery rates were estimated in a later analysis by permuting HLA or CMV assignments 20 times. In a later analysis, co-occurring TCRs were grouped using DBSCAN, with TCRdist sequence similarity added in when clustering inside HLA-allele-positive subsets. Co-occurrence clustering excluded repertoires with fewer than 30,000 or more than 120,000 public chains, plus five with anomalous nucleotide sharing. TCRdb carries this immuneACCESS record with in-frame sequences only. Its versions omit some clonotypes, under half of them owing to an unresolved V gene in the studies checked, with the rest unexplained. Clone size and the V and J calls come from that table; the DNA yielded D and trimming. The sample data list about 150,000 clones, and 70% to 80% of these were observed just once. Around 6.5% of the sample is held by the ten biggest clonotypes.

This clone occurred once. What this receptor recognizes is not known. No base-level quality is on record; no much larger clone is a single base apart. The cohort consisted of approximately 690 healthy bone marrow donors. At the time of sampling, every cohort member was nominally healthy, though immune exposures that went unrecorded were likely present. The donor was CMV seropositive and was included in the group of approximately 300 seropositive cohort members. Each donor provided a peripheral blood sample, and peripheral blood mononuclear cells were used for TCR beta sequencing. Genomic DNA extraction from the blood cell samples was performed with the Qiagen DNeasy Blood Extraction Kit. Here V drops 2 bases and J drops 5 bases, and the junction holds 3 bases not matched to any gene. CDR1 SGHRS and CDR2 YFSETQ were looked up in the germline V gene. From its cysteine to its phenylalanine, the CDR3 spans 15 amino acids. Of the read, only the CDR3 DNA is kept; its 45 bases are in frame from base 1.

This TCR derives from a man between 45 and 60 years old in good health and CMV-seropositive. This receptor chain uses TRBV5-1 and TRBJ2-1, and TRBD2 aligns with 11 junction nucleotides. Sequenced: PBMCs. DNA sequence: TGCGCCAGCAGCTTTAGCGGGAGGGCCGACAATGAGCAGTTCTTC. It is translated as CASSFSGRADNEQFF.